A selection of T cell receptor beta chains follows, all from one sample in a study of T cell responses to AZD1222 COVID-19 vaccine. Measured with immunoSEQ multiplex PCR; TCRdb has only the in-frame clones, and not every one. The table shows about 89,000 clones, with about 90% occurring only once. The sequencing used peripheral blood, collected 28 days after the second AZD1222 dose. Receptors were obtained from an adult who received the AZD1222 COVID-19 vaccine. Each CDR3 is given with its conserved first and last residue. A D gene is named only where the DNA matches it firmly. Rows give clone size only sometimes, using once, few, many, or a class for an expanded clone.

TRBJ1-6	NA	TRBV12-3/TRBV12-4	NA	CAATRDLNSPLHF	TGTGCTGCGACCCGGGATTTGAATTCACCCCTCCACTTT
TRBJ1-1	NA	TRBV7-9	NA	CASSLGGVRTEAFF	TGTGCCAGCAGCTTAGGCGGGGTGAGAACTGAAGCTTTCTTT
TRBJ1-6	NA	TRBV4-2	NA	CASSQEWAGNSPLHF	TGTGCCAGCAGCCAAGAGTGGGCAGGGAATTCACCCCTCCACTTT
TRBJ2-3	NA	TRBV19	TRBD2	CASSIEARGGRLDTQYF	TGTGCCAGTAGTATAGAGGCGCGGGGGGGCCGATTAGATACGCAGTATTTT
TRBJ2-7	NA	TRBV28	NA	CASSLSGTSNWYF	TGTGCCAGCAGTTTATCTGGGACCTCCAATTGGTACTTC
TRBJ1-5	NA	TRBV30	NA	CAWSVLRSQPQHF	TGTGCCTGGAGTGTATTAAGGAGTCAGCCCCAGCATTTT
TRBJ1-1	NA	TRBV7-2	NA	CASSLAGQWAKTAFF	TGTGCCAGCAGCTTAGCTGGACAGTGGGCCAAAACAGCTTTCTTT
TRBJ1-5	NA	TRBV7-2	TRBD1	CASSQGGGSNQPQHF	TGTGCCAGCAGCCAGGGGGGGGGTAGCAATCAGCCCCAGCATTTT
TRBJ2-7	NA	TRBV7-8	NA	CASSLQGFPSYEQYF	TGTGCCAGCAGCCTCCAGGGTTTCCCGTCCTACGAGCAGTACTTC
TRBJ1-5	NA	TRBV7-9	TRBD1	CASSLPDRKDGRPQHF	TGTGCCAGCAGCTTACCGGACAGGAAGGATGGTCGGCCCCAGCATTTT
TRBJ2-7	NA	TRBV19	TRBD1	CASSPTDRGLYEQYF	TGTGCCAGTAGCCCTACGGACAGGGGGCTGTACGAGCAGTACTTC
TRBJ1-6	NA	TRBV30	NA	CAWNLAHNSPLHF	TGTGCCTGGAATTTGGCACATAATTCACCCCTCCACTTT
TRBJ1-3	NA	TRBV10-1	NA	CASSDGGFAGNTIYF	TGCGCCAGCAGTGATGGGGGATTCGCCGGAAACACCATATATTTT
TRBJ2-5	NA	TRBV7-8	TRBD2	CASSLEAGTSLRGETQYF	TGTGCCAGCAGCTTAGAAGCCGGGACTAGTTTAAGAGGAGAGACCCAGTACTTC
TRBJ1-1	NA	TRBV24-1	NA	CATSAPPPNTEAFF	TGTGCCACCAGTGCCCCCCCGCCGAACACTGAAGCTTTCTTT
TRBJ2-7	NA	TRBV3-1/TRBV3-2	NA	CASSHSTTRAGLPWGTYEQYF	TGTGCCAGCAGCCATTCCACGACCCGGGCCGGCCTACCTTGGGGTACCTACGAGCAGTACTTC
TRBJ2-7	NA	TRBV28	TRBD1	CASSRTGQGTYEQYF	TGTGCCAGCAGCCGCACGGGACAGGGGACGTACGAGCAGTACTTC
TRBJ2-1	NA	TRBV3-1/TRBV3-2	TRBD2	CASSHGGGRAREQFF	TGTGCCAGCAGCCATGGAGGTGGGAGGGCCAGAGAGCAGTTCTTC
TRBJ1-5	few	TRBV27	TRBD1	CASSLLGTVNQPQHF	TGTGCCAGCAGTTTATTAGGGACAGTCAATCAGCCCCAGCATTTT
TRBJ1-1	NA	TRBV30	NA	CAWALAGDTEAFF	TGTGCCTGGGCTCTCGCGGGGGACACTGAAGCTTTCTTT
TRBJ1-1	NA	TRBV28	NA	CASTEALNTEAFF	TGTGCCAGCACGGAGGCGTTGAACACTGAAGCTTTCTTT
TRBJ2-3	NA	TRBV6-1	NA	CASSEAGPRTDTQYF	TGTGCCAGCAGTGAAGCCGGGCCGCGCACAGATACGCAGTATTTT
TRBJ1-5	once	TRBV7-9	NA	CASSLGGDYSNQPQHF	TGTGCCAGCAGCTTAGGGGGAGACTATAGCAATCAGCCCCAGCATTTT
TRBJ1-1	few	TRBV5-5	NA	CASSWNSGTEAFF	TGTGCCAGCAGCTGGAACTCGGGGACTGAAGCTTTCTTT
TRBJ2-7	NA	TRBV7-8	TRBD1	CASSLTGGRYEQYF	TGTGCCAGCAGCTTGACAGGGGGACGGTACGAGCAGTACTTC
TRBJ2-1	NA	TRBV25-1	NA	CASSELGAPYNEQFF	TGTGCCAGCAGTGAACTAGGGGCGCCCTACAATGAGCAGTTCTTC
TRBJ1-5	NA	TRBV6-6	NA	CASSIRGNQPQHF	TGTGCCAGCAGTATAAGGGGGAATCAGCCCCAGCATTTT
TRBJ2-1	NA	TRBV27	NA	CASSPLGGSYNEQFF	TGTGCCAGCAGTCCACTGGGGGGCTCCTACAATGAGCAGTTCTTC
TRBJ1-2	NA	TRBV5-5	NA	CASSPEGRSGYTF	TGTGCCAGCAGCCCGGAGGGCAGGTCCGGCTACACCTTC
TRBJ2-5	NA	TRBV7-8	NA	CASSYQGGITGQETQYF	TGTGCCAGCAGCTATCAGGGGGGGATAACCGGGCAAGAGACCCAGTACTTC
TRBJ1-1	NA	TRBV19	NA	CASSSVGGTHEAFF	TGTGCCAGTAGTTCAGTGGGGGGAACCCATGAAGCTTTCTTT
TRBJ1-2	NA	TRBV10-1	TRBD1	CASSFTGGYGYTF	TGCGCCAGCAGTTTCACAGGGGGGTATGGCTACACCTTC
TRBJ1-2	NA	TRBV25-1	NA	CASSEFGRDYGYTF	TGTGCCAGCAGTGAATTTGGCAGGGACTATGGCTACACCTTC